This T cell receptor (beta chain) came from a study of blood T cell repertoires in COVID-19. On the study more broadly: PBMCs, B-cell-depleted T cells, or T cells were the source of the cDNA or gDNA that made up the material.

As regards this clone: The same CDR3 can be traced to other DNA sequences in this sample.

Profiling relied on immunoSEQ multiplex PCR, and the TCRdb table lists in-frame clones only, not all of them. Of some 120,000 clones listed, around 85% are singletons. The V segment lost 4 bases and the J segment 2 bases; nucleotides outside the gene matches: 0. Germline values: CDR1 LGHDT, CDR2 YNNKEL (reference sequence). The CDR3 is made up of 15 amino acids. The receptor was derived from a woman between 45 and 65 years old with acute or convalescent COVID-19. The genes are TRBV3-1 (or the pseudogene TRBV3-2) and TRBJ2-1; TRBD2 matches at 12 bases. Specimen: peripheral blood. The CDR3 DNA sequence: TGTGCCAGCAGCCCTAGCGGGGGGGCCTACAATGAGCAGTTCTTC. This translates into CASSPSGGAYNEQFF.